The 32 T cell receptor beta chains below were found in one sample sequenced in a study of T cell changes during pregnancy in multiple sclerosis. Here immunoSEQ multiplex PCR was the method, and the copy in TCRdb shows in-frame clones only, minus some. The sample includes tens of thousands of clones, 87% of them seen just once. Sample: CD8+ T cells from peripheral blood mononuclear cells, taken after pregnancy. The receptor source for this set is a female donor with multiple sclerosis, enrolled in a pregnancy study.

The CDR3 region is CASSQGPGLAGGEQYF. For the CDR3, the DNA is TGCGCCAGCAGCCAAGGTCCGGGACTAGCGGGAGGTGAGCAGTACTTC. The gene calls are TRBV4-1 and TRBJ2-7, with 15 bases identical to TRBD2. Germline values: CDR1 MGHRA, CDR2 YSYEKL. The trim removed 1 base at V and 7 bases at J, leaving 5 bases unmatched. CDR3 length: 16 amino acids.

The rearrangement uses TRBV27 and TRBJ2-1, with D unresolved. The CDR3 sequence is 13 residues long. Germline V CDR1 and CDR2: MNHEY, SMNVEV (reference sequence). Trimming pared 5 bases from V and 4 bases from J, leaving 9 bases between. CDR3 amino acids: CASSLLGYNEQFF. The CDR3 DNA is TGTGCCAGCAGTCTCCTCGGTTACAATGAGCAGTTCTTC.

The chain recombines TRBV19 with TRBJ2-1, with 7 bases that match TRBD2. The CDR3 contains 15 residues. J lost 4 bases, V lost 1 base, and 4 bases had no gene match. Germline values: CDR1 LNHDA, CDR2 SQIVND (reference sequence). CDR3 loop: CASSIASGSYNEQFF. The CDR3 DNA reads TGTGCCAGTAGTATAGCTAGCGGATCTTACAATGAGCAGTTCTTC.

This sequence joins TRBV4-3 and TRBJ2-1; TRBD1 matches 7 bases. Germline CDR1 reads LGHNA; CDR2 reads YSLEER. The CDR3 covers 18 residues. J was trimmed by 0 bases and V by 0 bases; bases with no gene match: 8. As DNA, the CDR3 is TGCGCCAGCAGCCAAGATCCGACAGGGTCCTACTCCTACAATGAGCAGTTCTTC. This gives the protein CASSQDPTGSYSYNEQFF.

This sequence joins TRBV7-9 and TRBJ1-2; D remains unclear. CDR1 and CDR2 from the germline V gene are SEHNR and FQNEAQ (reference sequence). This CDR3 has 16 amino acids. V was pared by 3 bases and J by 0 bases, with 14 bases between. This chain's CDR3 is CASSLNSGLPNYGYTF. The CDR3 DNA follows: TGTGCCAGCAGCTTGAACTCAGGCCTTCCTAACTATGGCTACACCTTC. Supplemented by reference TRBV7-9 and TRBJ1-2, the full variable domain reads DTGVSQNPRHKITKRGQNVTFRCDPISEHNRLYWYRQTLGQGPEFLTYFQNEAQLEKSRLLSDRFSAERPKGSFSTLEIQRTEQGDSAMYLCASSLNSGLPNYGYTFGSGTRLTVV.

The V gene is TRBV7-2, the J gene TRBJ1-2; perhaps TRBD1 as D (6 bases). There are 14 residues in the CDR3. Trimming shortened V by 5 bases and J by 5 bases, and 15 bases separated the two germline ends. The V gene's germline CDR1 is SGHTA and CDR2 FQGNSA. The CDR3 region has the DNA TGTGCCAGCAGCGCGAACAGGGCACCATATGGCTACACCTTC. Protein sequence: CASSANRAPYGYTF.

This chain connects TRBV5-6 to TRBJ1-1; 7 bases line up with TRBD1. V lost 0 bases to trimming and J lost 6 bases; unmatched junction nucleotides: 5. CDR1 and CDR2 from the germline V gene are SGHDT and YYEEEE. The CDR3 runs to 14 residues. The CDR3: CASSLAMGQPEAFF. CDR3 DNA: TGTGCCAGCAGCTTGGCCATGGGACAGCCTGAAGCTTTCTTT.

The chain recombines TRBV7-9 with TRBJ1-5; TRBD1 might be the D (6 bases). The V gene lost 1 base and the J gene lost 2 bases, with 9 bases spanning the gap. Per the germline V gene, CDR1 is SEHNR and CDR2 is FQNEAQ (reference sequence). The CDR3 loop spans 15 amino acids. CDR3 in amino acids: CASSLGRGGNQPQHF. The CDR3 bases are TGTGCCAGCAGCTTAGGCAGGGGTGGCAATCAGCCCCAGCATTTT.

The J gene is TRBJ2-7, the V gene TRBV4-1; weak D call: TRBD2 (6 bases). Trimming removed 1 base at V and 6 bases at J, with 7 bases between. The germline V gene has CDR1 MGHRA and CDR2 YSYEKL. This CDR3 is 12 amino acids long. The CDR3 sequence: CASSQAGSEQYF. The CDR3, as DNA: TGCGCCAGCAGCCAAGCCGGGAGCGAGCAGTACTTC.

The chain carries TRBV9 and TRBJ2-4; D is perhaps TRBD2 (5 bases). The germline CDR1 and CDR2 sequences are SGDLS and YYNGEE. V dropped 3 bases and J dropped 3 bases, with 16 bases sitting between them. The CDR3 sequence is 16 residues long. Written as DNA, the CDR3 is TGTGCCAGCAGCGAGAGTTGGGAGAACGGCAAAAACATTCAGTACTTC. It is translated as CASSESWENGKNIQYF.

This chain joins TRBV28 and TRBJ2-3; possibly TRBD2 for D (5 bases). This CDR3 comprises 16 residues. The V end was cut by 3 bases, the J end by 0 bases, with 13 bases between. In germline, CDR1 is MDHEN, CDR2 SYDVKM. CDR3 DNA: TGTGCCAGCAGTTTTAGGGAGACGGATAGCACAGATACGCAGTATTTT. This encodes CASSFRETDSTDTQYF.

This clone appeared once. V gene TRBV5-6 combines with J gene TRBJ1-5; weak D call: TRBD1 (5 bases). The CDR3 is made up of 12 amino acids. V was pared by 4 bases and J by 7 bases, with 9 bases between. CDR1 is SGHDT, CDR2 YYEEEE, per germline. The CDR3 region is CASSQGGQPQHF. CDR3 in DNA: TGTGCCAGCAGCCAGGGTGGACAGCCCCAGCATTTT. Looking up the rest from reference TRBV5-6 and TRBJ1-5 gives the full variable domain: DAGVTQSPTHLIKTRGQQVTLRCSPKSGHDTVSWYQQALGQGPQFIFQYYEEEERQRGNFPDRFSGHQFPNYSSELNVNALLLGDSALYLCASSQGGQPQHFGDGTRLSIL.

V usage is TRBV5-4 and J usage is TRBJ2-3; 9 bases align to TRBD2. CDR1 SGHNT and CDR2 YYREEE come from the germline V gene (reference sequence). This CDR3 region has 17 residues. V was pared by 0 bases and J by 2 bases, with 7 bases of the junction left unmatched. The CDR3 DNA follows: TGTGCCAGCAGCTTGGGACCCCTAGCGGGGATCACAGATACGCAGTATTTT. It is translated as CASSLGPLAGITDTQYF.

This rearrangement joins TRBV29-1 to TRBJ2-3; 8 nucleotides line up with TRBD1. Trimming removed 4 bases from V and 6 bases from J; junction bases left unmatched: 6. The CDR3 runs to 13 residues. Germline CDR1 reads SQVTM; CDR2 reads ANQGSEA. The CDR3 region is CSVGQGATDTQYF. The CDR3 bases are TGCAGCGTTGGCCAGGGGGCAACCGATACGCAGTATTTT.

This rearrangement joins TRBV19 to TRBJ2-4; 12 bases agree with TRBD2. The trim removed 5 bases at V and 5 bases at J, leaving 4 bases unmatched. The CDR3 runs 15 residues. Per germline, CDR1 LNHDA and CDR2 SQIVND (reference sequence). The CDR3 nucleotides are TGTGCCAGTAGTTCGACTAGCGGGAGTGAAAACATTCAGTACTTC. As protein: CASSSTSGSENIQYF. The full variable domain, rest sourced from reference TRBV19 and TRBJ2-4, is DGGITQSPKYLFRKEGQNVTLSCEQNLNHDAMYWYRQDPGQGLRLIYYSQIVNDFQKGDIAEGYSVSREKKESFPLTVTSAQKNPTAFYLCASSSTSGSENIQYFGAGTRLSVL.

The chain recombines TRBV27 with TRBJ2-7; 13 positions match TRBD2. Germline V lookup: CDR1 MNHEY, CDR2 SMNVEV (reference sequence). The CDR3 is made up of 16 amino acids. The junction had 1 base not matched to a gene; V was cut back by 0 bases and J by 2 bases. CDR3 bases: TGTGCCAGCAGTTTATCCGGGACTAGCGGGACCTACGAGCAGTACTTC. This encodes CASSLSGTSGTYEQYF.

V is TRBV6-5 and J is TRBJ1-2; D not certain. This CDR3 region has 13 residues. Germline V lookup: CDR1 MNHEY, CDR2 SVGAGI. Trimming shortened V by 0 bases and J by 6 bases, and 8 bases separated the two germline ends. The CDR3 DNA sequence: TGTGCCAGCAGTTACTCTACGGGAAATGGCTACACCTTC. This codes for CASSYSTGNGYTF.

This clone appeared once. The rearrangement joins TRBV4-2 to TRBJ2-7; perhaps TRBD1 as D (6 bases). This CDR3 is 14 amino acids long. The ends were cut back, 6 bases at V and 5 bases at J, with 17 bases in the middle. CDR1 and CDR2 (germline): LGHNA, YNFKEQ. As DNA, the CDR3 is TGTGCCAGCAGGAACACAGGGAATCCCCACGAGCAGTACTTC. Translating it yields CASRNTGNPHEQYF.

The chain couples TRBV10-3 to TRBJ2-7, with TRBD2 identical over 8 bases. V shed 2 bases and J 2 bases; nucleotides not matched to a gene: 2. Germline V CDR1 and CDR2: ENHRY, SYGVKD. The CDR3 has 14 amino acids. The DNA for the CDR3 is TGTGCCATCAGTGAGGGAGCGGGGGCCTACGAGCAGTACTTC. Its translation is CAISEGAGAYEQYF.

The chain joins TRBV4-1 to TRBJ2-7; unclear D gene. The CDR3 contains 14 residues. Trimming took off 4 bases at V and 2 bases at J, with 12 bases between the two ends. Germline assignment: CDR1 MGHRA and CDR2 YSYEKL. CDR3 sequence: CASSPDPPAYEQYF. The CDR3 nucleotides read TGCGCCAGCAGCCCCGATCCTCCAGCCTACGAGCAGTACTTC.

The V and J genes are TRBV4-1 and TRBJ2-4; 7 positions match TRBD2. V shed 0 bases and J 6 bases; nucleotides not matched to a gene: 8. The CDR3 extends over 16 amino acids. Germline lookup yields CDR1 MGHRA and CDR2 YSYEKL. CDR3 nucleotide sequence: TGCGCCAGCAGCCAAGATAGGACCTCGGGGGGAAACATTCAGTACTTC. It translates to CASSQDRTSGGNIQYF.

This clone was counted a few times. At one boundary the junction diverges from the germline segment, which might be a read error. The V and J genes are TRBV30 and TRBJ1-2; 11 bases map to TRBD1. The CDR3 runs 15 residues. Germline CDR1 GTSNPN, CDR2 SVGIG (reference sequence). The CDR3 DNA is TGTGCCTGGAGTGTGACTCTTCAGGGACAGGGGGATATCGCCTTC. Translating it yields CAWSVTLQGQGDIAF.

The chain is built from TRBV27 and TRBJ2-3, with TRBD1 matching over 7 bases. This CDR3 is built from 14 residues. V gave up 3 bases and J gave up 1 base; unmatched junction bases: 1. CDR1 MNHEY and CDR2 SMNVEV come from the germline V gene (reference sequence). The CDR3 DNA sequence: TGTGCCAGCAGTTTGCAGGGGGGCACAGATACGCAGTATTTT. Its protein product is CASSLQGGTDTQYF.

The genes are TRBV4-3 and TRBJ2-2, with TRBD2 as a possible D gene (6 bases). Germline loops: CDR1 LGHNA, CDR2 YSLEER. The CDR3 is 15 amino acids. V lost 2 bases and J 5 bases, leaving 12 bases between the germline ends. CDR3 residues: CASSQLEGPTGELFF. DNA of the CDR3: TGCGCCAGCAGCCAACTGGAGGGCCCGACCGGGGAGCTGTTTTTT.

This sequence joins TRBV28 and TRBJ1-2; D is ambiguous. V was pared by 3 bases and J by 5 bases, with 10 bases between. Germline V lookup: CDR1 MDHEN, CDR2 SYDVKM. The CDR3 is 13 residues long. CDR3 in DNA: TGTGCCAGCAGTTTTCCCCTCCAGTATGGCTACACCTTC. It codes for CASSFPLQYGYTF.

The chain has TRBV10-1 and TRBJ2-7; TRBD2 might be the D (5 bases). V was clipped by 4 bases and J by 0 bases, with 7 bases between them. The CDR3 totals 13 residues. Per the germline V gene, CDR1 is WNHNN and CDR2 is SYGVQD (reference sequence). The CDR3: CASSVTSSYEQYF. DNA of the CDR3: TGCGCCAGCAGTGTTACTAGCTCCTACGAGCAGTACTTC.

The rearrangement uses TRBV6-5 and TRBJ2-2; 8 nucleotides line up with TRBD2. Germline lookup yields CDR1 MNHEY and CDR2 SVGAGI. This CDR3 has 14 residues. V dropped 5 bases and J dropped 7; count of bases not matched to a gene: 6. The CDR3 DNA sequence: TGTGCCAGCAGTCCCACTAGCGGTGGCGGGGAGCTGTTTTTT. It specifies CASSPTSGGGELFF.

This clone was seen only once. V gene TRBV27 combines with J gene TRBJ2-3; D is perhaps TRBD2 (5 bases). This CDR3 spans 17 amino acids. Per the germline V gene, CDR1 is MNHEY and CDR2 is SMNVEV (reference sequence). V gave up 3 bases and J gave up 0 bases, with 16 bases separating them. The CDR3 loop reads CASSFPGGPSSTDTQYF. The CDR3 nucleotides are TGTGCCAGCAGTTTTCCTGGCGGGCCCTCTAGCACAGATACGCAGTATTTT.

This CDR3 reads CASSLSDSAEAFF. The DNA of the CDR3 is TGTGCCAGCAGCCTTTCGGACAGCGCTGAAGCTTTCTTT. The chain is built from TRBV14 and TRBJ1-1; TRBD1 is a possible D gene (6 bases). In germline, CDR1 is SGHDN, CDR2 FVKESK. The CDR3 is made up of 13 amino acids. Deletions cut 4 bases from V and 6 bases from J, with 12 bases between.

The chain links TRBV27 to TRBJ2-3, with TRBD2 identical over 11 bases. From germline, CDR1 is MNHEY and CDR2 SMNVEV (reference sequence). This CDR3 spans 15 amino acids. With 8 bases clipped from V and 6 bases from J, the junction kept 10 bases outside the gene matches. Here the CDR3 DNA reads TGTGCCAGCCATCTAGCGGGAGGTTCGGGGGATACGCAGTATTTT. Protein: CASHLAGGSGDTQYF.

The CDR3 region has the DNA TGCGCCAGCAGCCAAGATGGCATCTCCTACAATGAGCAGTTCTTC. Protein product: CASSQDGISYNEQFF. J is TRBJ2-1 and V is TRBV4-1; D uncertain. V shed 0 bases and J shed 0 bases, with 6 bases lying between them. Germline V lookup: CDR1 MGHRA, CDR2 YSYEKL. This CDR3 contains 15 residues.

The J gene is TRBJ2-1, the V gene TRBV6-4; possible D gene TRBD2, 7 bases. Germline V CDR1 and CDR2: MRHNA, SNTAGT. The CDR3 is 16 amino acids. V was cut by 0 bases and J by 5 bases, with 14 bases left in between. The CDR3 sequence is CASSDSGGSGHNEQFF. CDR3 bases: TGTGCCAGCAGTGACTCAGGGGGTAGCGGGCACAATGAGCAGTTCTTC.